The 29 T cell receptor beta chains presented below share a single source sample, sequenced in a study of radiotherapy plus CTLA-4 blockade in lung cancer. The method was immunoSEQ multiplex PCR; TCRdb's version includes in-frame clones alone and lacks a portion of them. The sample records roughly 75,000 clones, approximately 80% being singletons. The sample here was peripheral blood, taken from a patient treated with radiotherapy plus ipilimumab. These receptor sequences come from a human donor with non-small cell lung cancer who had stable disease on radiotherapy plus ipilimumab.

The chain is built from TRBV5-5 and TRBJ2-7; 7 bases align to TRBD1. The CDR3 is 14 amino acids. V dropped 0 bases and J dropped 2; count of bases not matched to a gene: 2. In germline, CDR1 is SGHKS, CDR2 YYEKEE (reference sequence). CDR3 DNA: TGTGCCAGCAGCTTGGGGACAGGCGCCTACGAGCAGTACTTC. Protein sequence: CASSLGTGAYEQYF. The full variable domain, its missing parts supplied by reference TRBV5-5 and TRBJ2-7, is DAGVTQSPTHLIKTRGQQVTLRCSPISGHKSVSWYQQVLGQGPQFIFQYYEKEERGRGNFPDRFSARQFPNYSSELNVNALLLGDSALYLCASSLGTGAYEQYFGPGTRLTVT.

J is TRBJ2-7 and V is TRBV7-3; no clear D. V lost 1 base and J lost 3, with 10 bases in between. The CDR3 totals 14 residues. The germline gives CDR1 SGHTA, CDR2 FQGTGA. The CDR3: CASSLNGPSYEQYF. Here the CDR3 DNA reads TGTGCCAGCAGCTTAAACGGTCCTAGCTACGAGCAGTACTTC.

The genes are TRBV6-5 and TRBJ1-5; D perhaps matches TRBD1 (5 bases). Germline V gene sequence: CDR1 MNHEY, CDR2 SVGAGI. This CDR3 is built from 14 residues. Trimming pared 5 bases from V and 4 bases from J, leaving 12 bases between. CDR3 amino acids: CASSRRGHNQPQHF. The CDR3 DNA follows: TGTGCCAGCAGTCGCCGGGGCCATAATCAGCCCCAGCATTTT.

CDR3 bases: TGTGCCAGTAGCCCGTACAGACTAGCCGTCCCTGAGACCCAGTACTTC. This codes for CASSPYRLAVPETQYF. V is TRBV19 and J is TRBJ2-5, with 7 bases that match TRBD2. The CDR3 loop spans 16 amino acids. Trimming removed 6 bases from V and 5 bases from J; junction bases left unmatched: 15. CDR1 is LNHDA and CDR2 is SQIVND in the germline V gene (reference sequence).

CDR3: CAISEREPMSYTF. The CDR3 DNA sequence: TGTGCCATCAGTGAGCGCGAGCCTATGAGCTACACCTTC. The rearrangement joins TRBV10-3 to TRBJ1-2; D not certain. This CDR3 comprises 13 residues. Germline CDR1 reads ENHRY; CDR2 reads SYGVKD. V was shortened by 2 bases and J by 9 bases, with 13 bases between the two germline ends.

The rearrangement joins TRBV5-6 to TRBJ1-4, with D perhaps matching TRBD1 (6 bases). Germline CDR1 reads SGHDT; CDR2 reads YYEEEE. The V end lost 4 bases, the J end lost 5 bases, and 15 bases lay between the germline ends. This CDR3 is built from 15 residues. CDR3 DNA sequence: TGTGCCAGCAGCCCGAGGGGGACCTTAAATGAAAAACTGTTTTTT. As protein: CASSPRGTLNEKLFF.

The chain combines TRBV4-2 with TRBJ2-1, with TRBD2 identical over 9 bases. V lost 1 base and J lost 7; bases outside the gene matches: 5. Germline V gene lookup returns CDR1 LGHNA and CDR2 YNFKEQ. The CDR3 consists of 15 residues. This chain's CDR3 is CASSQALAGPNEQFF. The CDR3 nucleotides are TGTGCCAGCAGCCAAGCCCTAGCGGGACCAAATGAGCAGTTCTTC.

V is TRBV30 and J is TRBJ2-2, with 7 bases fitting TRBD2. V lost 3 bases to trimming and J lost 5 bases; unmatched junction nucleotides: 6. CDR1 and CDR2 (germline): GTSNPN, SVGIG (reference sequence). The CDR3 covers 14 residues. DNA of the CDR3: TGTGCCTGGAGCCGGGGGGTCACGACCGGGGAGCTGTTTTTT. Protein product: CAWSRGVTTGELFF.

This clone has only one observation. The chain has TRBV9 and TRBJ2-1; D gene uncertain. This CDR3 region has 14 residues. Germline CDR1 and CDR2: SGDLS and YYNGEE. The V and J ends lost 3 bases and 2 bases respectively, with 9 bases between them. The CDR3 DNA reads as TGTGCCAGCAGCGGCGCCCGGCCCTACAATGAGCAGTTCTTC. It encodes CASSGARPYNEQFF.

The CDR3 region is CASSSDQGNTIYF. The CDR3 DNA sequence: TGTGCCAGCAGCTCCGACCAGGGGAACACCATATATTTT. The rearrangement joins TRBV7-2 to TRBJ1-3; D is possibly TRBD1 (6 bases). The CDR3 is 13 amino acids. Germline V gene lookup returns CDR1 SGHTA and CDR2 FQGNSA. The germline V and J ends were trimmed by 4 bases and 7 bases, with 11 bases remaining between them.

As DNA, the CDR3 is TGTGCCAGCAGTGAGGCCCGGGCAACTAATGAAAAACTGTTTTTT. As protein: CASSEARATNEKLFF. The chain recombines TRBV6-1 with TRBJ1-4; D uncertain. CDR1 MNHNS and CDR2 SASEGT come from the germline V gene. The CDR3 sequence is 15 residues long. The V end was cut by 3 bases, the J end by 0 bases, with 8 bases between.

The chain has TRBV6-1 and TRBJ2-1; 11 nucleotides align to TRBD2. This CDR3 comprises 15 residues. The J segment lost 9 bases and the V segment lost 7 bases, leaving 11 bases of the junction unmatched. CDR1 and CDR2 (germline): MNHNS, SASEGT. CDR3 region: CASKPGLAVRTEQFF. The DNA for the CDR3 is TGTGCCAGCAAGCCGGGACTAGCGGTCAGGACTGAGCAGTTCTTC.

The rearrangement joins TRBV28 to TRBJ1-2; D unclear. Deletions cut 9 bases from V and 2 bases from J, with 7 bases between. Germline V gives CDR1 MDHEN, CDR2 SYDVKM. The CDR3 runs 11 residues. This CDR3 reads CASTANYGYTF. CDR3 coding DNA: TGTGCCAGTACAGCAAACTATGGCTACACCTTC.

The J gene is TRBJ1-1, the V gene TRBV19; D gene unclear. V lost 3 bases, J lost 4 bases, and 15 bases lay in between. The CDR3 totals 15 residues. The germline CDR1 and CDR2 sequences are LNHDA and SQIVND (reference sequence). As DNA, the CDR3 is TGTGCCAGTAGTATTGTTGGGCGAAGGGCCACTGAAGCTTTCTTT. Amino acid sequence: CASSIVGRRATEAFF.

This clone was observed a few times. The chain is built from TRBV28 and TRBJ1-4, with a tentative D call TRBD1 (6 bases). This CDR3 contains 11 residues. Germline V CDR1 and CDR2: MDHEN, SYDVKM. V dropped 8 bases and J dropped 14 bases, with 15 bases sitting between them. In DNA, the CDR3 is TGTGCCAGCTCGGTGGGGCAGGGGCTGTTTTTT. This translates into CASSVGQGLFF.

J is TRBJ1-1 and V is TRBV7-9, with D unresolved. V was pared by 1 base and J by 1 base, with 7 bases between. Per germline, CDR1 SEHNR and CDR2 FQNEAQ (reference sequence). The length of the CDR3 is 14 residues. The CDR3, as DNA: TGTGCCAGCAGCTTAGTTGGACCGAACACTGAAGCTTTCTTT. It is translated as CASSLVGPNTEAFF.

The CDR3 here is CASAPGLVHWTDTQYF. The CDR3 DNA follows: TGTGCCAGTGCCCCGGGACTAGTTCATTGGACAGATACGCAGTATTTT. This rearrangement joins TRBV19 to TRBJ2-3; 8 bases are a match to TRBD2. V lost 8 bases, J lost 3 bases, and 13 bases stayed unmatched. The length of the CDR3 is 16 residues. Germline CDR1 and CDR2: LNHDA and SQIVND (reference sequence). Combining the CDR3 with reference TRBV19 and TRBJ2-3 gives the whole variable domain DGGITQSPKYLFRKEGQNVTLSCEQNLNHDAMYWYRQDPGQGLRLIYYSQIVNDFQKGDIAEGYSVSREKKESFPLTVTSAQKNPTAFYLCASAPGLVHWTDTQYFGPGTRLTVL.

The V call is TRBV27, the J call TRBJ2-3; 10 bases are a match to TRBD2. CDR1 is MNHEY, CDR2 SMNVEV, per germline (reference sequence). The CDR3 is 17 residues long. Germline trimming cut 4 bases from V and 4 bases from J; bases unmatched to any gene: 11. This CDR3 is CASSSPLLAGKSDTQYF. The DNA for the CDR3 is TGTGCCAGCAGTTCCCCGCTACTAGCGGGAAAATCAGATACGCAGTATTTT.

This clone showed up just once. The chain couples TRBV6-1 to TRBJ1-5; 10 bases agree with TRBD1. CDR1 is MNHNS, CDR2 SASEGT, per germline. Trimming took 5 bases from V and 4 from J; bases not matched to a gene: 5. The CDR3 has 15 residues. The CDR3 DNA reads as TGTGCCAGCAGTACCTGGGGACAGGGGAATCAGCCCCAGCATTTT. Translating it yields CASSTWGQGNQPQHF.

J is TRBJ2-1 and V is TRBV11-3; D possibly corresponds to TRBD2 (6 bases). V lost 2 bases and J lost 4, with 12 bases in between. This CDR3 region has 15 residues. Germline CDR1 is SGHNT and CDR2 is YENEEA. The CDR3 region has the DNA TGTGCCAGCAGCTTATCCGCAAGCGGGTACAATGAGCAGTTCTTC. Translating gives CASSLSASGYNEQFF.

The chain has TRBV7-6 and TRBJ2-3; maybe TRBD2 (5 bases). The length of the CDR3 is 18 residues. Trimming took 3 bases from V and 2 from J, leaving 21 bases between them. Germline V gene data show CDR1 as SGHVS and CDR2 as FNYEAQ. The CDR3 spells CASSLGPLAGTNTDTQYF. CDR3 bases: TGTGCCAGCAGCTTGGGCCCCCTGGCGGGTACCAACACAGATACGCAGTATTTT.

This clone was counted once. CDR3 sequence reads: CASSLRQNNSPLHF. The CDR3 DNA follows: TGTGCCAGCAGCTTGAGGCAGAATAATTCACCCCTCCACTTT. The chain is built from TRBV11-2 and TRBJ1-6, with D uncertain. CDR3 length equals 14 residues. Between the trimmed V and J ends, which lost 3 bases and 5 bases, there was a span of 8 bases. From germline, CDR1 is SGHAT and CDR2 FQNNGV.

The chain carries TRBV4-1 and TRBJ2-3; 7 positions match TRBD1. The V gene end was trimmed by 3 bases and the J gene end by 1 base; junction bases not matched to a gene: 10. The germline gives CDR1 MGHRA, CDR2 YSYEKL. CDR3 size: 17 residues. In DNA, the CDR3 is TGCGCCAGCAGCCAGATTCCGGGACAGACGGGCACAGATACGCAGTATTTT. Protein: CASSQIPGQTGTDTQYF.

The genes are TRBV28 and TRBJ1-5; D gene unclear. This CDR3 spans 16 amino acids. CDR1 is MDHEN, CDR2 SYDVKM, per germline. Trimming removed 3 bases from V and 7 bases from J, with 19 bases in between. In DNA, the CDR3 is TGTGCCAGCAGTTTCCTCATTTCCGGGTATCAGCAGCCCCAGCATTTT. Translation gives CASSFLISGYQQPQHF.

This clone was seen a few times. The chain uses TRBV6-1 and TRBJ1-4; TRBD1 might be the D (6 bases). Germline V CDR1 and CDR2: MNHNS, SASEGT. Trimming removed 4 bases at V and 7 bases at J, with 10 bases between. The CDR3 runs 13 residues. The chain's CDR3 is CASSAGTTEKLFF. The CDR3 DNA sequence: TGTGCCAGCAGTGCCGGGACAACTGAAAAACTGTTTTTT.

The CDR3 is CASSTSGQVEKLFF. Written as DNA, the CDR3 is TGTGCCAGCAGCACCTCTGGGCAGGTTGAAAAACTGTTTTTT. J is TRBJ1-4 and V is TRBV7-3, with D uncertain. Per germline, CDR1 SGHTA and CDR2 FQGTGA. The CDR3 is 14 amino acids. The germline V and J ends were trimmed by 5 bases and 7 bases, with 14 bases remaining between them.

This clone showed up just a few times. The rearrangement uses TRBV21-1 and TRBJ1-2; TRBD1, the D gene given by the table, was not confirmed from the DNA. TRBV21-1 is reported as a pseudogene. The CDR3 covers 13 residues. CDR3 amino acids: CASKGGDRSGYTF. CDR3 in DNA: TGTGCCAGCAAAGGAGGGGACAGGAGTGGCTACACCTTC.

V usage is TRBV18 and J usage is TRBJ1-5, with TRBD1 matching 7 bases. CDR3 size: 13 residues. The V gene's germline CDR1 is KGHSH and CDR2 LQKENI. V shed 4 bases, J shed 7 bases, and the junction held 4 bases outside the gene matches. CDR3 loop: CASSQGARQPQHF. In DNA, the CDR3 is TGTGCCAGCTCACAGGGGGCACGGCAGCCCCAGCATTTT.

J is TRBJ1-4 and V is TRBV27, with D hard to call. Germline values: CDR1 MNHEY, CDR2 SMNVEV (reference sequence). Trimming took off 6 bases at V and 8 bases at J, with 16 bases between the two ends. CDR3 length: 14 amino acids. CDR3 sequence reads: CASREGRRSEKLFF. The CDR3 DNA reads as TGTGCCAGCAGAGAGGGCCGCCGGAGCGAAAAACTGTTTTTT.